This TCR beta chain was identified in a study of response to subunit inactivated influenza vaccine. MiXCR was run by TCRdb on the RT-PCR reads, yielding one entry per CDR3 protein. This sample has some 550,000 distinct CDR3 sequences; around 25% occur once, and the top ten carry 2.8%. These data were likewise used in another study, on T cells expressing NK-cell markers. That report adds: Template switching by 5'RACE with UMIs generated the TCR beta cDNA.

This TCR was recovered from a man over 45 who received an inactivated influenza vaccine. The sample was CD4+ T cells sorted from PBMCs, taken 12 days after vaccination.

The CDR3 DNA sequence: TGTGCCAGCAGTACCAGGGCCCAGGGTGGCTACACCTTC. Translation gives CASSTRAQGGYTF. The chain is built from TRBV7-8 and TRBJ1-2; the D gene is possibly TRBD1 (5 bases). With 6 bases removed from V and 7 bases from J, the gap between germline ends came to 15 bases. CDR1 is SGHVS and CDR2 is FQNEAQ in the germline V gene. There are 13 residues in the CDR3.